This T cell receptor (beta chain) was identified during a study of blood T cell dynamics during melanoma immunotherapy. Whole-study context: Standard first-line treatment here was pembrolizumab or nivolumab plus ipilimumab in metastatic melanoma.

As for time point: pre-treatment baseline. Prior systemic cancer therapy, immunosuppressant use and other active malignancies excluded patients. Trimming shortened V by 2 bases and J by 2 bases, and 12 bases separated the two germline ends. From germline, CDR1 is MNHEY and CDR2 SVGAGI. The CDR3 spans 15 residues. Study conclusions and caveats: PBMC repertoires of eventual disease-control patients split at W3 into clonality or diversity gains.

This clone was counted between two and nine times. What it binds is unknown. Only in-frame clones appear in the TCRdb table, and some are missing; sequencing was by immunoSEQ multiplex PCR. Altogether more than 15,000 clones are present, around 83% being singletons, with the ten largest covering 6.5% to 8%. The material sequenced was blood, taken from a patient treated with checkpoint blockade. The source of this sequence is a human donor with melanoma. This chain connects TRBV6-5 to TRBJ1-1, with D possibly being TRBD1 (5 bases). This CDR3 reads CASSYLGQGNTEAFF. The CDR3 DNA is TGTGCCAGCAGTTACCTGGGGCAGGGCAACACTGAAGCTTTCTTT.